This T cell receptor (beta chain) was captured by sequencing in a study of siplizumab effects on memory and regulatory T cells. Study-wide results and limits: Sequences below about 10^-5 frequency were poorly captured, limiting mapping of alloreactive clones. Naive T cells appeared more diverse than memory cells and seemed to be major alloresponse contributors.

Trimming removed 5 bases from V and 5 bases from J, with 25 bases in between. Germline values: CDR1 SGHTS, CDR2 YDEGEE. This CDR3 comprises 17 residues. About this clone itself: The antigen is unknown.

Generated by immunoSEQ multiplex PCR, the TCRdb table keeps only in-frame clones and is missing some. Counted here are some 100,000 clones, 93% occurring once; the ten biggest clones make up around 6.5%. This sequence originates from a human donor in good health. The V gene is TRBV5-8, the J gene TRBJ2-5; tentatively, D is TRBD2 (6 bases). Sequenced sample: CD8+ T cells sorted from blood. The CDR3 DNA reads as TGTGCCAGCAGACCTACAGTGGCGGCACTAAGCGGGGAGACCCAGTACTTC. Its translation is CASRPTVAALSGETQYF.